Following are 6 T cell receptor beta chains from one sample sequenced in a study of blood T cell repertoires in COVID-19. Method: immunoSEQ multiplex PCR; TCRdb's copy keeps in-frame clones and lacks some. Here the sample spans 200,000 to 250,000 clones, 81% being singletons. Sequenced material: PBMCs or T cells enriched from blood (not recorded which). Receptors originate from a woman between 45 and 65 years old with acute COVID-19.

This clone turned up a few times. The V call is TRBV4-3, the J call TRBJ2-3; perhaps TRBD2 as D (7 bases). V was pared by 4 bases and J by 4 bases, with 18 bases between. This CDR3 region has 16 residues. The germline CDR1 and CDR2 sequences are LGHNA and YSLEER. In nucleotides, the CDR3 is TGCGCCAGCAGCCCGACCGCGGGGGCCGGAGCAGATACGCAGTATTTT. Translated: CASSPTAGAGADTQYF.

The chain joins TRBV6-1 to TRBJ2-3, with TRBD1 identical over 9 bases. V gave up 6 bases and J gave up 3 bases; unmatched junction bases: 7. CDR1 is MNHNS, CDR2 SASEGT, per germline. The CDR3 covers 15 residues. Here the CDR3 DNA reads TGTGCCAGCAGAAGCCGGGACAGGGCAACAGATACGCAGTATTTT. Translating it yields CASRSRDRATDTQYF.

The V call is TRBV18, the J call TRBJ1-4; TRBD1 is a possible D gene (5 bases). Per germline, CDR1 KGHSH and CDR2 LQKENI. With 2 bases removed from V and 5 bases from J, the gap between germline ends came to 12 bases. This CDR3 comprises 15 residues. CDR3 sequence reads: CASSPAPGRNEKLFF. The CDR3 nucleotides read TGTGCCAGCTCACCAGCTCCAGGGCGCAATGAAAAACTGTTTTTT.

This chain links TRBV10-3 with TRBJ2-7; 7 positions match TRBD1. This CDR3 has 13 amino acids. Germline CDR1 and CDR2: ENHRY and SYGVKD. With 10 bases clipped from V and 0 bases from J, the junction kept 6 bases outside the gene matches. The CDR3 is CATQGGPSYEQYF. The CDR3, as DNA: TGTGCCACCCAAGGGGGCCCCTCCTACGAGCAGTACTTC.

This rearrangement joins TRBV4-2 to TRBJ2-2; D unresolved. Trimming removed 1 base from V and 4 bases from J, with 7 bases in between. The CDR3 loop spans 14 amino acids. Germline V gene data show CDR1 as LGHNA and CDR2 as YNFKEQ. CDR3 loop: CASSQVRSTGELFF. CDR3 coding DNA: TGTGCCAGCAGCCAAGTTCGGTCCACCGGGGAGCTGTTTTTT.

V is TRBV11-3 and J is TRBJ2-7; D is uncertain. V lost 1 base and J 6 bases, leaving 10 bases between the germline ends. Germline CDR1 and CDR2: SGHNT and YENEEA. This CDR3 has 13 amino acids. The CDR3 bases are TGTGCCAGCAGCTTAGGTACAGTCACCGAGCAGTACTTC. Translating gives CASSLGTVTEQYF.